Following are 8 T cell receptor beta chains from one sample sequenced in a study of identical twins. TCRdb called the 5' RACE reads again in MiXCR, with one record for every CDR3 protein. The table has 400,000 to 550,000 distinct CDR3 sequences, roughly an eighth seen once. The sample was also reused in another study, on yellow fever vaccine responses in identical twins.

The sequenced sample consisted of CD4+ T cells sorted from blood. These receptors all stem from a woman in her late teens or twenties in good health.

This clonotype came up a few times. The gene calls are TRBV7-6 and TRBJ2-6; a possible D gene is TRBD1 (6 bases). Germline V lookup: CDR1 SGHVS, CDR2 FNYEAQ. The CDR3 contains 18 residues. V dropped 1 base and J dropped 0 bases, with 13 bases sitting between them. In DNA, the CDR3 is TGTGCCAGCAGCTTAGACAGGGTTACCTTCTCTGGGGCCAACGTCCTGACTTTC. Translating gives CASSLDRVTFSGANVLTF.

This clonotype was seen a handful of times. The CDR3 sequence: CASSTSGTIREQYF. Here the CDR3 DNA reads TGTGCCAGCAGCACCTCCGGGACTATCCGCGAGCAGTACTTC. This rearrangement joins TRBV14 to TRBJ2-7; 7 positions agree with TRBD2. CDR3 length: 14 residues. The germline V gene encodes CDR1 SGHDN and CDR2 FVKESK. V lost 5 bases to trimming and J lost 6 bases; unmatched junction nucleotides: 10.

The CDR3 DNA follows: TGCGCCAGCAGCTTGGTGTTGGACAGGGGGCCTAACTATGGCTACACCTTC. The encoded protein is CASSLVLDRGPNYGYTF. V is TRBV5-1 and J is TRBJ1-2, with 11 nucleotides matching TRBD1. V was pared by 0 bases and J by 0 bases, with 4 bases of the junction left unmatched. CDR3 length: 17 residues. Germline lookup yields CDR1 SGHRS and CDR2 YFSETQ. The full variable domain, in which reference TRBV5-1 and TRBJ1-2 provide the parts outside the CDR3, is KAGVTQTPRYLIKTRGQQVTLSCSPISGHRSVSWYQQTPGQGLQFLFEYFSETQRNKGNFPGRFSGRQFSNSRSEMNVSTLELGDSALYLCASSLVLDRGPNYGYTFGSGTRLTVV.

This clonotype was seen a few times. CDR3 sequence (DNA): TGTGCCAGCAGTTTCCAGACTAGCGGGATGGATAGGGTGTACTTC. Amino acid sequence: CASSFQTSGMDRVYF. This chain joins TRBV12-3 or TRBV12-4 and TRBJ2-5, with TRBD2 matching 11 bases. The CDR3 runs to 15 residues. J gave up 13 bases and V 3 bases, and 13 bases lay outside the gene matches.

There are a few counts of this clonotype. The chain recombines TRBV19 with TRBJ2-3, with D uncertain. The CDR3 is 12 residues long. Germline V CDR1 and CDR2: LNHDA, SQIVND (reference sequence). V dropped 2 bases and J dropped 11 bases, with 11 bases sitting between them. CDR3 nucleotide sequence: TGTGCCAGTAGTATAAAGGAAGGTGGGCAGTATTTT. Protein: CASSIKEGGQYF.

At least ten counts were recorded for this clonotype. Here the CDR3 reads CSARVKGSTGELFF. The CDR3 DNA follows: TGCAGTGCTAGAGTAAAGGGGAGCACCGGGGAGCTGTTTTTT. This chain uses TRBV20-1 with TRBJ2-2; D may correspond to TRBD1 or TRBD2 (5 bases each). CDR3 size: 14 residues. The germline gives CDR1 DFQATT, CDR2 SNEGSKA (reference sequence). Trimming took off 1 base at V and 4 bases at J, with 10 bases between the two ends.

In the case of this clonotype: A read error may produce the germline difference seen at one junction end. V usage is TRBV7-7 and J usage is TRBJ2-5; D gene ambiguous. Germline V lookup: CDR1 SSHAT, CDR2 FNYEAQ (reference sequence). The length of the CDR3 is 16 residues. CDR3: CASSPRRTTYQETQYF. The CDR3, as DNA: TGTGCTAGCAGCCCACGCCGTACGACGTACCAAGAGACCCAGTACTTC.

This clonotype showed up just a few times. The V gene is TRBV7-9, the J gene TRBJ1-1; D gene uncertain. The V end was cut by 1 base, the J end by 4 bases, with 7 bases between. Germline V gene data show CDR1 as SEHNR and CDR2 as FQNEAQ (reference sequence). The CDR3 spans 13 residues. DNA for the CDR3: TGTGCCAGCAGCTTAGACGGCCTCACTGAAGCTTTCTTT. It encodes CASSLDGLTEAFF.